This is a list of T cell receptor beta chains from one sample in a study of blood T cell repertoires in COVID-19. This table comes from immunoSEQ multiplex PCR, and its TCRdb copy is limited to in-frame clones, with some not included. The table lists under 400,000 clones, almost 90% of them singletons. The specimen sequenced was peripheral blood. The receptors here all came from a man between 18 and 35 years old with active or convalescent COVID-19. Each CDR3 is given with its conserved first and last residue. The order of the fields is V gene, clone size, J gene, D gene, CDR3 protein, CDR3 DNA. A D gene is named only where the DNA matches it firmly. Expanded clones get a size class; other rows say once, few or many, or leave the size out.

TRBV2,NA,TRBJ2-3,TRBD1,CASIRDRRSTDTQYF,TGTGCCAGCATACGGGACAGGAGAAGCACAGATACGCAGTATTTT
TRBV5-1,NA,TRBJ2-3,NA,CASSLDTVSDTQYF,TGCGCCAGCAGCTTGGATACGGTTTCAGATACGCAGTATTTT
TRBV13,NA,TRBJ1-1,TRBD1,CASSHGDRQRTEAFF,TGTGCCAGCAGCCATGGGGACAGGCAGAGGACTGAAGCTTTCTTT
TRBV4-2,NA,TRBJ2-4,NA,CASRSGSLAKNIQYF,TGTGCCAGCAGGTCAGGGTCACTAGCCAAAAACATTCAGTACTTC
TRBV3-1/TRBV3-2,NA,TRBJ1-1,NA,CASSQRGLQNTEAFF,TGTGCCAGCAGCCAAAGGGGACTACAGAACACTGAAGCTTTCTTT
TRBV7-9,once,TRBJ1-1,NA,CASSSWVLGPRDTEAFF,TGTGCCAGCAGTTCCTGGGTGCTCGGTCCACGGGACACTGAAGCTTTCTTT
TRBV28,NA,TRBJ2-1,TRBD1,CASSFPGGVHNEQFF,TGTGCCAGCAGTTTCCCAGGGGGCGTCCACAATGAGCAGTTCTTC
TRBV3-1/TRBV3-2,once,TRBJ1-2,NA,CASSQVGRGGYGYTF,TGTGCCAGCAGCCAAGTTGGAAGGGGGGGGTATGGCTACACCTTC
TRBV15,NA,TRBJ1-4,NA,CATSRDLNEKLFF,TGTGCCACCAGCAGAGATCTTAATGAAAAACTGTTTTTT
TRBV13,NA,TRBJ1-5,TRBD1,CASSQGTGRNQPQHF,TGTGCCAGCAGCCAAGGGACAGGAAGAAATCAGCCCCAGCATTTT
TRBV7-6,once,TRBJ1-1,TRBD1,CASSSGQGPNTEAFF,TGTGCCAGCAGTTCGGGACAGGGGCCGAACACTGAAGCTTTCTTT
TRBV6-2/TRBV6-3,NA,TRBJ1-2,NA,CASSRDNGYTF,TGTGCCAGCAGTCGGGACAATGGCTACACCTTC
TRBV24-1,NA,TRBJ2-7,TRBD1,CATIPGQGSYEQYF,TGTGCCACCATTCCGGGACAGGGTTCCTACGAGCAGTACTTC
TRBV2,NA,TRBJ1-1,NA,CASSDLKFTGSNTEAFF,TGTGCCAGCAGTGATCTCAAGTTCACAGGGTCCAACACTGAAGCTTTCTTT
TRBV5-1,NA,TRBJ1-4,NA,CASSFGQGGKNEKLFF,TGCGCCAGCAGCTTTGGGCAGGGCGGTAAGAATGAAAAACTGTTTTTT
TRBV5-4,NA,TRBJ2-5,NA,CASSLGQAQETQYF,TGTGCCAGCAGCTTGGGACAGGCCCAAGAGACCCAGTACTTC